This note documents a single T cell receptor beta chain sequence. The target antigen is unknown. The sample comes from a study of OX40 agonist ivuxolimab in advanced cancers. Study-wide results and limits: At doses 0.1 to 3.0 mg/kg, CD4+ and CD8+ clones expanded.

Trimming stripped 3 bases from V and 6 bases from J, with 18 bases between. Germline V gene lookup returns CDR1 LNHDA and CDR2 SQIVND (reference sequence). The CDR3 loop spans 16 amino acids. Data came from immunoSEQ multiplex PCR; TCRdb stores just in-frame clones and leaves some out. The sample lists roughly 93,000 clones; under 85% were seen once. This receptor was taken from an adult with an advanced solid tumor such as melanoma, head and neck, liver or kidney cancer. The chain couples TRBV19 to TRBJ1-5, with D possibly matching TRBD1 (5 bases). The sample in question was CD4+ or CD8+ T cells sorted from blood, obtained in a trial of the OX40 agonist ivuxolimab. The CDR3 reads CASSIKGRAMGQPQHF. The CDR3 bases are TGTGCCAGTAGTATCAAAGGCAGGGCTATGGGTCAGCCCCAGCATTTT.